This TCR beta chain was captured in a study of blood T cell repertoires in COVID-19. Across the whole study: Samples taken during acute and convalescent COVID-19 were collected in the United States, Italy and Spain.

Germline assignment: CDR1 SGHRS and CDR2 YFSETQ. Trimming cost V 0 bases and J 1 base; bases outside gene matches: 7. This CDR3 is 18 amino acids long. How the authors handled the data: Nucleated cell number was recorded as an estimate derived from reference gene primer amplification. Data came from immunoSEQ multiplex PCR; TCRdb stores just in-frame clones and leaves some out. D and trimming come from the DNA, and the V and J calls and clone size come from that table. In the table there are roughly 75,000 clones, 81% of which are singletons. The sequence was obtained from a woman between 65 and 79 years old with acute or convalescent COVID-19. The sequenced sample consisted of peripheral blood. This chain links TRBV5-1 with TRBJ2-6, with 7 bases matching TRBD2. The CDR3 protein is CASSLDSGLPSGANVLTF. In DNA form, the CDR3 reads TGCGCCAGCAGCTTGGATTCGGGACTACCGTCTGGGGCCAACGTCCTGACTTTC.